Described below is a single T cell receptor beta chain sequence and its context. Its antigen is not known. The data were obtained in a study of T cell therapy after organ transplantation. Study at large: Responders numbered eight and nonresponders two among some ten patients. Overall study results and limits: Lower pretherapy CD8 clonality went with larger post-therapy fold change.

Germline V gene data show CDR1 as MNHEY and CDR2 as SMNVEV (reference sequence). The CDR3 has 15 amino acids. V dropped 7 bases and J dropped 4 bases, with 16 bases sitting between them. Libraries were prepared by immunoSEQ multiplex PCR; TCRdb keeps only in-frame clonotypes and omits some of them. The data contain some 48,000 clones, roughly 93% of them singletons. The sequence derives from a human patient who had received a solid organ transplant and had CMV disease. The sample was CD8+ T cells from blood, taken before autologous CMV-specific T cell therapy. The V call is TRBV27, the J call TRBJ2-2; D gene ambiguous. The CDR3 loop reads CASIPQAGVTGELFF. The CDR3 DNA is TGTGCCAGCATCCCCCAAGCTGGGGTCACCGGGGAGCTGTTTTTT.